The entry below gives a single T cell receptor (beta chain) sequence along with its context. The antigen is unknown. These data come from a study of T cells expressing NK-cell markers. At the level of the study: Repertoire data for TCR beta were derived from sorted T cells (CD3+CD56+NKG2C+, CD3+CD56+NKG2C- and CD3+CD56-NKG2C+). Of eight sequenced donors, seven were HCMV-seropositive and one HCMV-seronegative. Findings of the study overall: In a handful of donors, dominant clonotypes made up roughly 28.3-65% of CD3+CD56-NKG2C+ cells. It is unclear if expanded NKG2C-expressing clones target HCMV antigens.

CDR1 and CDR2 (germline): SGHAT, FQNNGV. The CDR3 length is 17 residues. TCRdb reanalyzed the 5' RACE reads and collapses them to one entry per CDR3 protein, without DNA. Its table lists about 460,000 distinct CDR3 sequences. The receptor's source is a woman in her fifties or sixties in good health. The chain combines TRBV11-2 with TRBJ2-4; there is no DNA to check the TCRdb D call of TRBD2. Sequencing was carried out using blood T cells: a sorted CD56 or NKG2C T cell subset, CD4+ or CD8+ T cells, or bulk PBMC T cells (not recorded which). The CDR3 region is CASSGGLAGGPGNIQYF.